Listed below are T cell receptor beta chains from one sample, sequenced in a study of CD8+CD57+ T cells in acquired aplastic anemia. In TCRdb, the reads were re-called with MiXCR into one record per CDR3 protein. In the table there are 150,000 or so distinct CDR3 sequences, 40% to 60% of which are singletons. Sequencing was performed on sorted CD4+, CD8+, or CD8+CD57+ T cells (not recorded which) from PBMCs. These receptors were taken from a human donor with aplastic anemia. The CDR3 runs from the conserved cysteine through the conserved F or W. Fields, in order: clone size, D gene, J gene, V gene, CDR3 protein, CDR3 DNA. D genes are given only for firm matches. Expanded clones are given a class, and other clones once, few, many or no size at all.

few NA TRBJ2-7 TRBV6-1 CASSLTGWGSYGQYF TGTGCCAGCAGTCTAACAGGGTGGGGCTCCTACGGGCAGTACTTC
many TRBD1 TRBJ1-1 TRBV11-3 CASSLGQGLGTEAFF TGTGCCAGCAGCTTAGGACAGGGTTTAGGCACTGAAGCTTTCTTT
NA TRBD1 TRBJ2-5 TRBV13 CASSAHLTGGTQYF TGTGCCAGCAGCGCGCACTTAACAGGGGGGACCCAGTACTTC
many NA TRBJ1-2 TRBV28 CASSSSGGYGYTF TGTGCCAGCAGTTCGTCGGGTGGGTATGGCTACACCTTC
NA NA TRBJ2-6 TRBV10-1 CASRREKGSGANVLTF TGCGCCAGCAGACGAGAGAAGGGTTCTGGGGCCAACGTCCTGACTTTC
many NA TRBJ2-1 TRBV6-5 CASSYGGTAYNEQFF TGTGCCAGCAGTTACGGCGGTACCGCCTACAATGAGCAGTTCTTC
many TRBD2 TRBJ2-1 TRBV12-3/TRBV12-4 CASSFGLAGGREQFF TGTGCCAGCAGTTTCGGGCTAGCGGGAGGGCGTGAGCAGTTCTTC
many NA TRBJ2-7 TRBV7-9 CASSLGQVGYEQYF TGTGCCAGCAGCTTAGGTCAGGTCGGCTACGAGCAGTACTTC
many NA TRBJ1-3 TRBV19 CASSIGAGQAIGNTIYF TGTGCCAGTAGTATAGGAGCGGGACAAGCCATTGGAAACACCATATATTTT
once NA TRBJ2-7 TRBV20-1 CSASSFRQGGIYEQYF TGCAGTGCCAGCAGTTTTAGGCAGGGGGGTATTTACGAGCAGTACTTC
many NA TRBJ2-5 TRBV3-1 CASGSWEIQETQYF TGTGCCAGCGGTTCGTGGGAGATCCAAGAGACCCAGTACTTC
NA TRBD1 TRBJ1-1 TRBV28 CASNDPGGKNTVAFF TGTGCCAGCAACGACCCAGGGGGGAAGAACACTGTAGCTTTCTTT
NA NA TRBJ2-7 TRBV6-1 CASSPYSGGAYEQYF TGTGCCAGCAGTCCATATAGCGGCGGCGCGTACGAGCAGTACTTC
NA TRBD1 TRBJ1-5 TRBV4-2 CASSPIEGAGSQPQHF TGTGCCAGCAGCCCTATAGAGGGGGCAGGGAGTCAGCCCCAGCATTTT
NA TRBD1 TRBJ2-5 TRBV7-4 CASSQDRAVKETQYF TGTGCCAGCAGCCAGGACAGGGCCGTGAAAGAGACCCAGTACTTC
many TRBD1 TRBJ1-5 TRBV5-6 CASSPGGNQPQHF TGTGCCAGCAGCCCAGGGGGAAATCAGCCCCAGCATTTT
NA NA TRBJ1-1 TRBV5-4 CASSLAGLEAFF TGTGCCAGCAGCTTGGCGGGACTTGAAGCTTTCTTT
few TRBD2 TRBJ2-7 TRBV2 CASSERSGGRTSAEQYF TGTGCCAGCAGTGAAAGGTCGGGAGGCAGGACTTCGGCCGAGCAGTACTTC
many TRBD2 TRBJ2-1 TRBV19 CASRSGTSAYNEQFF TGTGCCAGCCGTTCCGGGACTAGCGCGTACAATGAGCAGTTCTTC
few TRBD1 TRBJ2-1 TRBV6-2/TRBV6-3 CASSYYPGTGMDYGSYNEQFF TGTGCCAGCAGTTACTACCCCGGGACAGGGATGGACTATGGATCCTACAATGAGCAGTTCTTC
many TRBD2 TRBJ2-4 TRBV10-3 CAISDPAGGNIQYF TGTGCCATCAGTGACCCTGCGGGGGGGAACATTCAGTACTTC
few TRBD1 TRBJ2-1 TRBV6-2/TRBV6-3 CASSYLTGTGSYNEQFF TGTGCCAGCAGTTACTTAACCGGGACAGGGTCCTACAATGAGCAGTTCTTC
once NA TRBJ2-7 TRBV29-1 CSVGLVPEQYF TGCAGCGTTGGACTAGTCCCCGAGCAGTACTTC
NA NA TRBJ2-5 TRBV15 CATSRVGIQETQYF TGTGCCACCAGCAGAGTCGGGATACAAGAGACCCAGTACTTC
few NA TRBJ2-2 TRBV24-1 CATSDPGGANTGELFF TGTGCCACCAGTGACCCCGGCGGGGCAAACACCGGGGAGCTGTTTTTT
many NA TRBJ2-7 TRBV7-8 CASSLNGAEQYF TGTGCCAGCAGCTTAAATGGGGCCGAGCAGTACTTC
many TRBD1 TRBJ1-1 TRBV12-3/TRBV12-4 CASSVTGLSTEAFF TGTGCCAGCAGCGTGACAGGGCTATCCACTGAAGCTTTCTTT
NA NA TRBJ2-2 TRBV1 CTSSQDRWLVDSTGELFF TGCACCAGCAGCCAAGATAGGTGGCTAGTCGATAGCACCGGGGAGCTGTTTTTT
NA NA TRBJ1-4 TRBV5-5 CASTLWGGSEKLFF TGTGCCAGCACCCTTTGGGGAGGGAGTGAAAAACTGTTTTTT
NA TRBD1 TRBJ1-2 TRBV2 CASSAGGALYGYTF TGTGCCAGCAGCGCAGGGGGCGCTCTCTATGGCTACACCTTC
NA NA TRBJ1-1 TRBV25-1 CASRRGPVTEAFF TGTGCCAGCAGGAGAGGGCCGGTCACTGAAGCTTTCTTT
once TRBD2 TRBJ2-7 TRBV20-1 CSALPLAGVIWEQYF TGCAGTGCTCTACCCCTAGCGGGAGTCATCTGGGAGCAGTACTTC
many NA TRBJ1-2 TRBV6-5 CASTSGDGYTF TGTGCCAGCACGTCAGGGGATGGCTACACCTTC
many NA TRBJ2-2 TRBV12-5 CASGWGSPGELFF TGTGCTAGTGGTTGGGGCAGTCCCGGGGAGCTGTTTTTT
NA NA TRBJ1-6 TRBV5-1 CASSPPDSGSPLHF TGCGCCAGCAGCCCGCCGGACAGCGGTTCACCCCTCCACTTT
NA NA TRBJ2-1 TRBV7-9 CASSDTLTDEQFF TGTGCCAGCAGCGACACTTTGACTGATGAGCAGTTCTTC
NA NA TRBJ2-7 TRBV2 CASSGRQLSSYEQYF TGTGCCAGCAGTGGCCGACAGCTGAGCTCCTACGAGCAGTACTTC
NA TRBD1 TRBJ2-1 TRBV27 CASSAPGQGYEQFF TGTGCCAGCAGTGCCCCGGGACAGGGGTATGAGCAGTTCTTC
NA TRBD2 TRBJ2-1 TRBV20-1 CSAQTSAIGNEQFF TGCAGTGCCCAGACTAGCGCGATCGGCAATGAGCAGTTCTTC
many TRBD1 TRBJ2-7 TRBV19 CASSLRTGGNEQYF TGTGCCAGTAGTCTCCGGACAGGCGGCAACGAGCAGTACTTC
few NA TRBJ1-2 TRBV29-1 CSVGLSGRGGYTF TGCAGCGTTGGCTTGTCGGGTCGAGGGGGCTACACCTTC
once NA TRBJ2-3 TRBV4-2 CASTFSREADTQYF TGTGCCAGCACTTTCTCCAGGGAGGCAGATACGCAGTATTTT
NA NA TRBJ1-1 TRBV19 CASIVGPSEAFF TGTGCCAGCATAGTGGGCCCAAGTGAAGCTTTCTTT
NA NA TRBJ2-2 TRBV7-9 CASREGVGELFF TGTGCCAGCAGGGAAGGGGTAGGGGAGCTGTTTTTT
NA NA TRBJ1-6 TRBV19 CASTAAIRGWSPLHF TGTGCCAGTACCGCGGCAATCAGAGGTTGGTCACCCCTCCACTTT
NA NA TRBJ1-5 TRBV19 CASSRAGNRPQHF TGTGCCAGTAGTCGGGCAGGCAATCGGCCCCAGCATTTT